This is a list of T cell receptor beta chains from one sample in a study of cytomegalovirus exposure and HLA in healthy donors. The table came from immunoSEQ multiplex PCR; TCRdb's copy has only in-frame clones and leaves some out. Here the sample spans over 150,000 clones, 70% to 80% being singletons. The sample taken for sequencing was PBMCs. The source is a man aged 25-45 years in good health and CMV-seropositive. The CDR3 runs from the conserved cysteine through the conserved F or W. D genes are given only for firm matches. Size tells how often a clone was seen (once, few, many) or the class of an expanded clone, and some rows leave it out.

D gene	V gene	J gene	clone size	CDR3 DNA	CDR3 protein
TRBD2	TRBV7-9	TRBJ2-1	few	TGTGCCAGCAGCTTAACTCGGCTAGCGGGGGTACTGGAGCAGTTCTTC	CASSLTRLAGVLEQFF
TRBD2	TRBV7-2	TRBJ2-5	NA	TGTGCCAGCAGCTTAAGTGGGGGGGGGTTGTGGGAGACCCAGTACTTC	CASSLSGGGLWETQYF
TRBD1	TRBV6-1	TRBJ1-1	NA	TGTGCCAGCAGTGAAGAATTGAGTACAGGGGGCACTGAAGCTTTCTTT	CASSEELSTGGTEAFF
TRBD1	TRBV10-3	TRBJ1-2	NA	TGTGCCATCAGTGAGTCGGGGACAGGGACCTATGGCTACACCTTC	CAISESGTGTYGYTF
NA	TRBV7-6	TRBJ2-7	few	TGTGCCAGCAGCTTAGCGGAGGGGAGGGGGGTCTACGAGCAGTACTTC	CASSLAEGRGVYEQYF
NA	TRBV5-1	TRBJ1-2	NA	TGCGCCAGCAGCACCGGACAGAATGCTAACTATGGCTACACCTTC	CASSTGQNANYGYTF
TRBD2	TRBV10-3	TRBJ2-5	NA	TGTGCCATCAGTGAGGGGACTAGTCAGGAGACCCAGTACTTC	CAISEGTSQETQYF
TRBD1	TRBV30	TRBJ2-7	once	TGTGCCTGGAGTTCTAAGGGGACAGGGGATGGCTACGAGCAGTACTTC	CAWSSKGTGDGYEQYF
TRBD1	TRBV27	TRBJ2-5	NA	TGTGCCAGCAGTCCCTCCCCGACAGGGCGAGAGACCCAGTACTTC	CASSPSPTGRETQYF
TRBD1	TRBV5-7	TRBJ2-2	once	TGTGCCAGCAGGGGGGGACAGGTCGCCGGGGAGCTGTTTTTT	CASRGGQVAGELFF
NA	TRBV5-4	TRBJ2-1	NA	TGTGCCAGCAGGAATACAGCCGAGCAGTTCTTC	CASRNTAEQFF
TRBD1	TRBV7-3	TRBJ2-7	NA	TGTGCCAGCAGCACGGGACAGGGGGCGAACGAGCAGTACTTC	CASSTGQGANEQYF
NA	TRBV6-5	TRBJ2-1	NA	TGTGCCAGCAGTTACTCGGGCAGGGTTAATGAGCAGTTCTTC	CASSYSGRVNEQFF
NA	TRBV7-2	TRBJ1-6	NA	TGTGCCAGCAGCCAAATCCCCGGAGGCTCCTATAATTCACCCCTCCACTTT	CASSQIPGGSYNSPLHF
TRBD1	TRBV27	TRBJ1-5	once	TGTGCCAGCAGTTTATCGGGACAGTTCAATCAGCCCCAGCATTTT	CASSLSGQFNQPQHF
NA	TRBV2	TRBJ1-4	NA	TGTGCCAGCAGCTTCAGGGGCACTAATGAAAAACTGTTTTTT	CASSFRGTNEKLFF
NA	TRBV27	TRBJ1-5	NA	TGTGCCAGCAGTTTAAAGGGGGATGGGCAGCCCCAGCATTTT	CASSLKGDGQPQHF
NA	TRBV7-9	TRBJ2-5	few	TGTGCCAGCAGCCCGGGATCGGGACAAGAGACCCAGTACTTC	CASSPGSGQETQYF
NA	TRBV28	TRBJ1-5	NA	TGTGCCAGCAGGGGACTACGGCCCCAGCATTTT	CASRGLRPQHF
NA	TRBV11-1	TRBJ1-2	NA	TGTGCCAGCAGCTTAACAGATTCCTATGGCTACACCTTC	CASSLTDSYGYTF
NA	TRBV5-1	TRBJ2-1	few	TGCGCCAGCAGCGCGGGACTGGCCAATGAGCAGTTCTTC	CASSAGLANEQFF
TRBD1	TRBV27	TRBJ1-2	NA	TGTGCCAGCAGTTTTACAGGGGGCGCGAACTATGGCTACACCTTC	CASSFTGGANYGYTF
TRBD1	TRBV28	TRBJ1-5	few	TGTGCCAGCAGTTTCTTGGACAGGGCCAATCAGCCCCAGCATTTT	CASSFLDRANQPQHF